These 26 T cell receptor beta chains were sequenced from one sample in a study of control samples from healthy donors and cancer patients. Some clones are missing from TCRdb's copy, which holds only in-frame ones; the method was immunoSEQ multiplex PCR. The repertoire holds 95,000 to 150,000 clones, with roughly 84% as singletons. Sequenced sample: blood. These receptors were collected from a man between 40 and 49 years old in good health.

V and J are TRBV20-1 and TRBJ2-1; D may be TRBD1 or TRBD2 (5 bases each). The CDR3 extends over 16 amino acids. V was trimmed by 3 bases and J by 4 bases, leaving 19 bases between them. Germline V lookup: CDR1 DFQATT, CDR2 SNEGSKA (reference sequence). The CDR3 reads CSASQPTGTMYNEQFF. The CDR3 DNA follows: TGCAGTGCTAGTCAACCCACCGGGACGATGTACAATGAGCAGTTCTTC.

The rearrangement uses TRBV7-8 and TRBJ2-3, with D uncertain. CDR1 SGHVS and CDR2 FQNEAQ come from the germline V gene. Trimming removed 5 bases from V and 0 bases from J, with 3 bases in between. This CDR3 spans 12 amino acids. The CDR3, as DNA: TGTGCCAGCAGCCCTAGCACAGATACGCAGTATTTT. This encodes CASSPSTDTQYF.

The gene calls are TRBV6-5 and TRBJ1-5; 7 bases are a match to TRBD1. CDR1 MNHEY and CDR2 SVGAGI come from the germline V gene. The CDR3 runs to 14 residues. J lost 3 bases, V lost 6 bases, and 5 bases had no gene match. CDR3 in amino acids: CASRPGQFNQPQHF. The CDR3 DNA reads as TGTGCCAGCAGACCGGGACAGTTCAATCAGCCCCAGCATTTT.

V gene TRBV5-6 combines with J gene TRBJ1-3; possible D gene TRBD1, 5 bases. This CDR3 is built from 14 residues. Germline-derived CDR1 and CDR2 are SGHDT and YYEEEE. V was shortened by 0 bases and J by 4 bases, with 8 bases between the two germline ends. The CDR3 nucleotides are TGTGCCAGCAGCTTGGCAGGGTTAGGAAACACCATATATTTT. Protein product: CASSLAGLGNTIYF.

The genes are TRBV10-3 and TRBJ2-3, with 7 bases matching TRBD2. Losses at the gene ends were 8 bases for V and 1 base for J; bases not matched to a gene: 0. Germline V CDR1 and CDR2: ENHRY, SYGVKD. CDR3 length: 12 residues. The DNA of the CDR3 is TGTGCCATCGGGGGGGGCACAGATACGCAGTATTTT. It codes for CAIGGGTDTQYF.

This chain uses TRBV5-1 with TRBJ2-2; perhaps TRBD1 as D (6 bases). The ends were cut back, 2 bases at V and 6 bases at J, with 11 bases in the middle. CDR1 is SGHRS and CDR2 is YFSETQ in the germline V gene. The CDR3 is 14 residues long. The CDR3 spells CASSFTGWSGELFF. CDR3 in DNA: TGCGCCAGCAGCTTTACAGGGTGGTCCGGGGAGCTGTTTTTT.

The rearrangement links TRBV10-2 to TRBJ1-6, with 7 bases fitting TRBD1. The germline V gene has CDR1 WSHSY and CDR2 SAAADI. J lost 10 bases, V lost 6 bases, and 12 bases had no gene match. The CDR3 has 15 residues. CDR3 amino acids: CASRSNTGERSPLHF. The CDR3 DNA is TGCGCCAGCAGGTCCAATACAGGGGAGAGGTCACCCCTCCACTTT.

This sequence joins TRBV7-2 and TRBJ1-1; D possibly corresponds to TRBD1 (6 bases). V was trimmed by 4 bases and J by 3 bases, leaving 12 bases between them. CDR3 size: 14 residues. Germline CDR1 is SGHTA and CDR2 is FQGNSA. The CDR3 spells CASSSTGWDTEAFF. The DNA for the CDR3 is TGTGCCAGCAGCTCTACAGGGTGGGACACTGAAGCTTTCTTT.

The chain combines TRBV9 with TRBJ2-5; 8 bases match TRBD2. With V trimmed by 3 bases and J by 7 bases, 11 bases remained unmatched. The germline V gene encodes CDR1 SGDLS and CDR2 YYNGEE. This CDR3 comprises 15 residues. CDR3 coding DNA: TGTGCCAGCAGCGGGACCTCCGGGACTAGGGTGACCCAGTACTTC. Its translation is CASSGTSGTRVTQYF. The full variable domain, in which reference TRBV9 and TRBJ2-5 provide the parts outside the CDR3, is DSGVTQTPKHLITATGQRVTLRCSPRSGDLSVYWYQQSLDQGLQFLIQYYNGEERAKGNILERFSAQQFPDLHSELNLSSLELGDSALYFCASSGTSGTRVTQYFGPGTRLLVL.

As regards this clone: A much larger clone is a single base away; this may be a read error. The chain links TRBV12-3 or TRBV12-4 to TRBJ1-2; tentative D call: TRBD1 (5 bases). The V gene lost 2 bases and the J gene lost 3 bases, with 7 bases spanning the gap. This CDR3 contains 13 residues. CDR3 protein: CASSLSRDYGYTF. The DNA for the CDR3 is TGTGCCAGCAGTTTAAGCAGGGACTATGGCTACACCTTC.

In regard to this clone: The sample holds other DNA sequences that translate to the same CDR3. This chain links TRBV4-1 with TRBJ2-3, with 12 bases identical to TRBD2. CDR1 MGHRA and CDR2 YSYEKL come from the germline V gene. There are 17 residues in the CDR3. The V gene end was trimmed by 4 bases and the J gene end by 0 bases; junction bases not matched to a gene: 5. This CDR3 reads CASSRTGTSGSTDTQYF. For the CDR3, the DNA is TGCGCCAGCAGCCGGACCGGGACTAGCGGGAGCACAGATACGCAGTATTTT.

The genes are TRBV19 and TRBJ1-2, with D uncertain. Trimming removed 3 bases at V and 0 bases at J, with 8 bases between. The germline V gene has CDR1 LNHDA and CDR2 SQIVND (reference sequence). The CDR3 consists of 14 residues. The CDR3 loop is CASSIGAANYGYTF. DNA for the CDR3: TGTGCCAGTAGTATCGGTGCAGCTAACTATGGCTACACCTTC.

The chain is built from TRBV10-2 and TRBJ1-1, with D hard to call. V was trimmed by 3 bases and J by 0 bases, leaving 5 bases between them. Germline V gene sequence: CDR1 WSHSY, CDR2 SAAADI. There are 13 residues in the CDR3. The chain's CDR3 is CASSDPLNTEAFF. DNA of the CDR3: TGCGCCAGCAGTGACCCGTTGAACACTGAAGCTTTCTTT.

The V call is TRBV27, the J call TRBJ2-5, with D perhaps matching TRBD2 (5 bases). CDR1 is MNHEY, CDR2 SMNVEV, per germline (reference sequence). The ends were cut back, 6 bases at V and 1 base at J, with 21 bases in the middle. This CDR3 region has 17 residues. The CDR3 DNA sequence: TGTGCCAGCAGCCCCACCAGAGCTAGCCTGGGCCAAGAGACCCAGTACTTC. Its protein is CASSPTRASLGQETQYF.

The J gene is TRBJ2-7, the V gene TRBV4-2; 7 nucleotides line up with TRBD1. The CDR3 is made up of 14 amino acids. The germline CDR1 and CDR2 sequences are LGHNA and YNFKEQ. Unmatched junction bases numbered 7, after V lost 5 bases and J lost 3 bases. The CDR3 loop reads CASSKQGYDYEQYF. For the CDR3, the DNA is TGTGCCAGCAGCAAACAGGGGTACGACTACGAGCAGTACTTC.

The CDR3 sequence: CASSQFRTSTDTQYF. DNA of the CDR3: TGCGCCAGCAGCCAATTCCGGACTTCCACAGATACGCAGTATTTT. The chain carries TRBV4-3 and TRBJ2-3; possible D gene TRBD2, 5 bases. This CDR3 is built from 15 residues. Looked up from germline, CDR1 is LGHNA and CDR2 is YSLEER. With 2 bases removed from V and 2 bases from J, the gap between germline ends came to 11 bases.

This rearrangement joins TRBV28 to TRBJ1-3; 9 nucleotides agree with TRBD1. This CDR3 contains 16 residues. CDR1 and CDR2 (germline): MDHEN, SYDVKM. The J segment lost 4 bases and the V segment lost 4 bases, leaving 8 bases of the junction unmatched. The CDR3 sequence: CASSSSLGQGGNTIYF. The CDR3 DNA follows: TGTGCCAGCAGTTCTAGCCTTGGACAGGGGGGAAACACCATATATTTT.

The J gene is TRBJ2-7, the V gene TRBV5-6; the match to TRBD1 covers 11 bases. V shed 4 bases and J 0 bases; nucleotides not matched to a gene: 6. CDR3 length equals 16 residues. Germline V lookup: CDR1 SGHDT, CDR2 YYEEEE. The CDR3 DNA reads as TGTGCCAGCAGCCCCGCCGGGACAGGGGGCTCCTACGAGCAGTACTTC. As protein: CASSPAGTGGSYEQYF.

The chain is built from TRBV3-1 (or the pseudogene TRBV3-2) and TRBJ1-4, with no clear D. This CDR3 contains 15 residues. Germline-derived CDR1 and CDR2 are LGHDT and YNNKEL (reference sequence). The V gene lost 8 bases and the J gene lost 4 bases, with 17 bases spanning the gap. This CDR3 reads CASLEGGHLNEKLFF. As DNA, the CDR3 is TGTGCCAGCCTAGAAGGAGGTCACCTTAATGAAAAACTGTTTTTT.

The V gene is TRBV30, the J gene TRBJ2-1; D possibly uses TRBD1 or TRBD2 (6 bases each). Germline V gene data show CDR1 as GTSNPN and CDR2 as SVGIG (reference sequence). The CDR3 extends over 14 amino acids. The V end lost 2 bases, the J end lost 8 bases, and 16 bases lay between the germline ends. CDR3 sequence: CAWSRRGTPYEQFF. The CDR3 region has the DNA TGTGCCTGGAGTCGACGGGGGACACCGTATGAGCAGTTCTTC.

The chain links TRBV5-4 to TRBJ1-6; D perhaps matches TRBD1 (5 bases). The CDR3 contains 14 residues. Trimming left V 1 base short and J 6 bases short, with 8 bases between. The germline CDR1 and CDR2 sequences are SGHNT and YYREEE (reference sequence). The CDR3 DNA follows: TGTGCCAGCAGCTTGATCCAGGGTAATTCACCCCTCCACTTT. Protein sequence: CASSLIQGNSPLHF.

The chain recombines TRBV30 with TRBJ1-6; D is unresolved. Trimming cost V 3 bases and J 4 bases, with 10 bases left between them. Germline values: CDR1 GTSNPN, CDR2 SVGIG (reference sequence). The CDR3 has 14 amino acids. CDR3 in DNA: TGTGCCTGGAGCTCGTTTTCTTATAATTCACCCCTCCACTTT. This gives the protein CAWSSFSYNSPLHF. The whole variable domain, remainder taken from reference TRBV30 and TRBJ1-6, is SQTIHQWPATLVQPVGSPLSLECTVEGTSNPNLYWYRQAAGRGLQLLFYSVGIGQISSEVPQNLSASRPQDRQFILSSKKLLLSDSGFYLCAWSSFSYNSPLHFGNGTRLTVT.

This clone was detected ten times or more. V usage is TRBV7-8 and J usage is TRBJ2-1; possible D gene TRBD2, 7 bases. This CDR3 spans 12 amino acids. V lost 2 bases, J lost 10 bases, and 9 bases lay in between. Germline CDR1 SGHVS, CDR2 FQNEAQ. The CDR3 nucleotides are TGTGCCAGCAGCTTACCGGGGGGCGAGCAGTTCTTC. Translated, it gives CASSLPGGEQFF.

The V and J genes are TRBV18 and TRBJ2-2; TRBD1 agrees at 8 bases. With 10 bases clipped from V and 2 bases from J, the junction kept 6 bases outside the gene matches. CDR1 KGHSH and CDR2 LQKENI come from the germline V gene. The CDR3 extends over 14 amino acids. In nucleotides, the CDR3 is TGTGCCACTTCTGGACAGGGAAACACCGGGGAGCTGTTTTTT. Translation gives CATSGQGNTGELFF.

This chain uses TRBV7-2 with TRBJ1-3, with a weak D call TRBD1 (6 bases). Looked up from germline, CDR1 is SGHTA and CDR2 is FQGNSA. The CDR3 consists of 14 residues. V gave up 4 bases and J gave up 1 base, with 8 bases separating them. The CDR3 protein is CASSSQGSGNTIYF. As DNA, the CDR3 is TGTGCCAGCAGCTCGCAGGGGTCTGGAAACACCATATATTTT.

This chain connects TRBV9 to TRBJ2-5, with 13 bases fitting TRBD2. CDR3 size: 15 residues. The trim removed 2 bases at V and 5 bases at J, leaving 3 bases unmatched. Looked up from germline, CDR1 is SGDLS and CDR2 is YYNGEE. CDR3 residues: CASSVGLAGSETQYF. CDR3 DNA: TGTGCCAGCAGCGTGGGACTAGCGGGGTCGGAGACCCAGTACTTC.